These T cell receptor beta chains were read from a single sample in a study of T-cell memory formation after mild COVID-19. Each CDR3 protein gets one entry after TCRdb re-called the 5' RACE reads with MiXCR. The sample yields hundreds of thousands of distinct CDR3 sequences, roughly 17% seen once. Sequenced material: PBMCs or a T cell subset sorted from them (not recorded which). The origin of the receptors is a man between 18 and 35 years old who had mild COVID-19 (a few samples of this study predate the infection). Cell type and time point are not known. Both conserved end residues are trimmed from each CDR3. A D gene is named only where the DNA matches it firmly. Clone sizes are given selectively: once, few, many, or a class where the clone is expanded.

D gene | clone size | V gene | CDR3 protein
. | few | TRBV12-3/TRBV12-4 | ASSFGPNYEQY
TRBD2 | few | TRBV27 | ASSPTSGTYEQY
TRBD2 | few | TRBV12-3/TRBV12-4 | ASTLGLAGWETQY
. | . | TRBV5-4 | ASSLLQGFYGYT
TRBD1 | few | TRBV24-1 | ATGQGSGYTDTQY
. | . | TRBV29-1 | SVATGYGYT
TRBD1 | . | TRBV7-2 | ASRPQGAGSNQPQH
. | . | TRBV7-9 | ASGVRRTLETQY
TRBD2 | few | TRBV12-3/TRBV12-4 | ASSPGLAGGYPSTDTQY
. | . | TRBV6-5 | ASSHQPQETQY
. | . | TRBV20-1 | SAIYKVGSNEQF
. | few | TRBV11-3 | ASSPEGGELF
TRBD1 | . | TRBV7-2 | ASSLDRGEMRAF
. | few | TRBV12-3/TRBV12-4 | ASSPRGGNSPLH
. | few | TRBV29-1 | SAEVGASGTQY
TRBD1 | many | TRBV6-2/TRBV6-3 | ASSYRTGEGYT
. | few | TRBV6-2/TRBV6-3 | ASAPWGKTDTQY
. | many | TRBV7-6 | ASSLAFDTQY
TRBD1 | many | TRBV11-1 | ASSLPRGLGDTQY
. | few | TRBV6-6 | ASSYSPWTDPYEQY
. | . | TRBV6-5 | ASSWGLNNEQF
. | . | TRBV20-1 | SAPRETQY
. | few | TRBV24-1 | ATSLSRTGELF
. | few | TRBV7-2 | ASSLHETEQF
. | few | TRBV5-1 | ASSLGYRGPDEKLF